Included here is one T cell receptor beta chain sequence, with context. The assay was immunoSEQ multiplex PCR, and TCRdb's table has in-frame clones only and misses some. The sample carries more than 65,000 clones, 85% to 95% recorded once. The data were taken from a study of technical replicates of blood from a few donors. CDR1 and CDR2 (germline): LGHNT, FRNRAP. The CDR3 has 13 residues. The junction had 8 bases not matched to a gene; V was cut back by 9 bases and J by 6 bases. This TCR came from a human donor in good health. Sequences were obtained from T cells isolated from PBMCs. J is TRBJ2-1 and V is TRBV12-5; 7 nucleotides match TRBD1. CDR3 coding DNA: TGTGCTAGCCGGGACAGAGGACTCAATGAGCAGTTCTTC. It encodes CASRDRGLNEQFF.